Following are 18 T cell receptor beta chains from one sample sequenced in a study of identical twins. Using its own MiXCR run on the 5' RACE reads, TCRdb lists one record per CDR3 protein. The data contain 690,000 or so distinct CDR3 sequences, approximately 6.1% of them singletons. Sequencing was carried out using naive T cells sorted from blood. The receptors were sampled from a man younger than 35 in good health.

Notes on this clonotype: A much larger clonotype is one base distant, so this may be a read error. The gene calls are TRBV12-3 or TRBV12-4 and TRBJ2-1; D is perhaps TRBD1 (6 bases). The CDR3 length is 13 residues. The DNA for the CDR3 is TGTGCCAGCAGTCCCAACAGGGCCCAGGAGCGGTTCTTC. This codes for CASSPNRAQERFF.

This clonotype came up many times. This rearrangement joins TRBV10-3 to TRBJ2-5; 8 bases line up with TRBD2. Germline V gives CDR1 ENHRY, CDR2 SYGVKD. This CDR3 region has 15 residues. J was trimmed by 4 bases and V by 8 bases; bases with no gene match: 12. This CDR3 is CAIRGGGSPPETQYF. CDR3 in DNA: TGTGCCATCCGGGGGGGAGGCTCGCCCCCAGAGACCCAGTACTTC.

This clonotype has only a few counts. The chain joins TRBV6-1 to TRBJ2-2; D call uncertain. From germline, CDR1 is MNHNS and CDR2 SASEGT. The CDR3 has 13 amino acids. Trimming stripped 5 bases from V and 8 bases from J, with 12 bases between. DNA of the CDR3: TGTGCCAGCAGTACCGGGCCGTTGGGGGAGCTGTTTTTT. Its translation is CASSTGPLGELFF.

The sample holds many counts of this clonotype. The rearrangement links TRBV12-3 or TRBV12-4 to TRBJ1-3; a possible D gene is TRBD1 (5 bases). The CDR3 covers 13 residues. Trimming took off 6 bases at V and 2 bases at J, with 8 bases between the two ends. DNA for the CDR3: TGTGCCAGCAGGCGACAGACTGGAAACACCATATATTTT. Its translation is CASRRQTGNTIYF.

In its sample, this clonotype was seen many times. J is TRBJ2-3 and V is TRBV24-1; the D gene is possibly TRBD1 (5 bases). The V end was cut by 3 bases, the J end by 4 bases, with 7 bases between. The CDR3 has 13 residues. Per the germline V gene, CDR1 is KGHDR and CDR2 is SFDVKD. The CDR3 DNA is TGTGCCACCAGTGATGGGGCATCAGATACGCAGTATTTT. Protein product: CATSDGASDTQYF.

There are many counts of this clonotype. J is TRBJ2-1 and V is TRBV5-4, with 7 positions matching TRBD2. V gave up 2 bases and J gave up 0 bases; unmatched junction bases: 14. The CDR3 spans 19 residues. CDR1 and CDR2 (germline): SGHNT, YYREEE (reference sequence). CDR3 in amino acids: CASSLGLGGGPISYNEQFF. The CDR3 bases are TGTGCCAGCAGCTTAGGGTTGGGGGGAGGGCCCATCTCCTACAATGAGCAGTTCTTC.

The chain uses TRBV12-3 or TRBV12-4 and TRBJ2-7; 7 bases agree with TRBD1. The CDR3 has 14 residues. The V segment lost 4 bases and the J segment 7 bases; nucleotides outside the gene matches: 10. CDR3 coding DNA: TGTGCCAGCAGTTCCCCCAGGGGGATGGGGGAGCAGTACTTC. Translating gives CASSSPRGMGEQYF.

The V call is TRBV7-3, the J call TRBJ1-6, with 8 bases lining up with TRBD1. Germline assignment: CDR1 SGHTA and CDR2 FQGTGA. There are 15 residues in the CDR3. After removal of 0 bases from V and 7 bases from J, the junction contained 2 bases not matched to a gene. The CDR3 spells CASSLTGTGNSPLHF. The CDR3 coding sequence is TGTGCCAGCAGCTTAACCGGGACAGGAAATTCACCCCTCCACTTT.

This clonotype was seen many times. The V and J genes are TRBV7-2 and TRBJ2-2; D call uncertain. V shed 3 bases and J shed 2 bases, with 7 bases lying between them. The CDR3 contains 14 residues. Per germline, CDR1 SGHTA and CDR2 FQGNSA. DNA of the CDR3: TGTGCCAGCAGCTTGTTCTCTAACACCGGGGAGCTGTTTTTT. Protein product: CASSLFSNTGELFF.

V usage is TRBV10-3 and J usage is TRBJ2-1; 8 bases match TRBD2. CDR3 length: 19 amino acids. The germline V gene encodes CDR1 ENHRY and CDR2 SYGVKD. V shed 0 bases, J shed 3 bases, and the junction held 13 bases outside the gene matches. The CDR3 spells CAISESYWEGLVIYNEQFF. The CDR3 coding sequence is TGTGCCATCAGTGAGTCGTATTGGGAGGGACTAGTCATCTACAATGAGCAGTTCTTC.

This clonotype occurred many times. The chain carries TRBV27 and TRBJ2-1; the match to TRBD1 covers 11 bases. Trimming at V came to 4 bases and at J to 10 bases, leaving 6 bases not matched to a gene. The CDR3 contains 14 residues. Germline V gene lookup returns CDR1 MNHEY and CDR2 SMNVEV (reference sequence). The CDR3 protein is CASSSGQGAWEQFF. The CDR3 DNA follows: TGTGCCAGCAGTTCCGGACAGGGGGCTTGGGAGCAGTTCTTC.

This clonotype was observed a handful of times. This chain connects TRBV12-3 or TRBV12-4 to TRBJ1-1; D gene ambiguous. The CDR3 runs to 12 residues. V was pared by 3 bases and J by 7 bases, with 9 bases between. CDR3 region: CASSFWRGEAFF. The CDR3 DNA sequence: TGTGCCAGCAGTTTTTGGCGGGGTGAAGCTTTCTTT.

V usage is TRBV28 and J usage is TRBJ2-5; TRBD1 might be the D (6 bases). The V gene's germline CDR1 is MDHEN and CDR2 SYDVKM. The V end was cut by 6 bases, the J end by 5 bases, with 19 bases between. The CDR3 is 15 amino acids. The CDR3 nucleotides read TGTGCCAGCAGATACTTTCTAGGGGGTCGGGAGACCCAGTACTTC. It specifies CASRYFLGGRETQYF.

This clonotype was counted at least ten times. This chain joins TRBV29-1 and TRBJ1-1, with TRBD1 matching over 11 bases. V shed 5 bases and J 3 bases; nucleotides not matched to a gene: 5. Germline CDR1 reads SQVTM; CDR2 reads ANQGSEA. The CDR3 sequence is 14 residues long. The CDR3 spells CSVPPGQGDTEAFF. As DNA, the CDR3 is TGCAGCGTTCCTCCGGGACAGGGGGACACTGAAGCTTTCTTT. Together with reference TRBV29-1 and TRBJ1-1, the CDR3 gives the full variable domain: SAVISQKPSRDICQRGTSLTIQCQVDSQVTMMFWYRQQPGQSLTLIATANQGSEATYESGFVIDKFPISRPNLTFSTLTVSNMSPEDSSIYLCSVPPGQGDTEAFFGQGTRLTVV.

This clonotype showed up just a few times. The chain links TRBV7-4 to TRBJ2-7; D possibly corresponds to TRBD2 (5 bases). The CDR3 has 16 residues. CDR1 is SGHVT and CDR2 is SQSDAQ in the germline V gene. Trimming removed 0 bases at V and 3 bases at J, with 15 bases between. CDR3 in DNA: TGTGCCAGCAGCTTAGCGCGTCGGTTAGCGCACTACGAGCAGTACGTC. Residues: CASSLARRLAHYEQYV.

This clonotype occurred many times. The V gene is TRBV27, the J gene TRBJ2-1, with 11 bases identical to TRBD2. V dropped 5 bases and J dropped 8; count of bases not matched to a gene: 5. The CDR3 spans 14 residues. Germline CDR1 reads MNHEY; CDR2 reads SMNVEV (reference sequence). CDR3 DNA sequence: TGTGCCAGCAGTACTAGCGGGAGATGGGATGAGCAGTTCTTC. Protein sequence: CASSTSGRWDEQFF.

This clonotype was recorded a few times. V and J are TRBV28 and TRBJ2-5; D possibly corresponds to TRBD1 (5 bases). The CDR3 sequence is 13 residues long. Germline V CDR1 and CDR2: MDHEN, SYDVKM. Trimming removed 6 bases at V and 4 bases at J, with 12 bases between. CDR3 sequence reads: CASRPTDGETQYF. The CDR3 bases are TGTGCCAGCAGGCCGACAGACGGAGAGACCCAGTACTTC. Full variable domain (missing parts from reference TRBV28 and TRBJ2-5): DVKVTQSSRYLVKRTGEKVFLECVQDMDHENMFWYRQDPGLGLRLIYFSYDVKMKEKGDIPEGYSVSREKKERFSLILESASTNQTSMYLCASRPTDGETQYFGPGTRLLVL.

This clonotype was counted at least ten times. The CDR3 spells CASRRTGWTEAFF. CDR3 DNA: TGTGCCAGCCGTCGGACCGGATGGACTGAAGCTTTCTTT. This chain uses TRBV25-1 with TRBJ1-1; D gene ambiguous. This CDR3 has 13 residues. Germline V gene sequence: CDR1 MGHDK, CDR2 SYGVNS. The germline V and J ends were trimmed by 8 bases and 5 bases, with 15 bases remaining between them.